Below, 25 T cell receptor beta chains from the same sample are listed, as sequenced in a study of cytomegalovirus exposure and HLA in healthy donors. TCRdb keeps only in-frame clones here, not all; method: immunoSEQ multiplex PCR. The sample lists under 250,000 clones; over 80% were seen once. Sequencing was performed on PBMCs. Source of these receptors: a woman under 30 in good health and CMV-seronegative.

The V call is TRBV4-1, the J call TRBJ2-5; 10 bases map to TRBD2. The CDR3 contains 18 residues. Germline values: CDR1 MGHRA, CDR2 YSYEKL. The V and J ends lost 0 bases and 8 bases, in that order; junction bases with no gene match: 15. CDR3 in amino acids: CASSQDLLAGRHTYTQYF. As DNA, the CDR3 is TGCGCCAGCAGCCAAGATCTACTAGCGGGGCGGCATACCTATACCCAGTACTTC.

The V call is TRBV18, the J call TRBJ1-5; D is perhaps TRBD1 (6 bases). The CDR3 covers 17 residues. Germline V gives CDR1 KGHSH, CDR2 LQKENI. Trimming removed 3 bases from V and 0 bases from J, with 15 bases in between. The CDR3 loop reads CASSPGLGQNSNQPQHF. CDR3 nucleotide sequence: TGTGCCAGCTCACCCGGCCTGGGACAAAATAGCAATCAGCCCCAGCATTTT.

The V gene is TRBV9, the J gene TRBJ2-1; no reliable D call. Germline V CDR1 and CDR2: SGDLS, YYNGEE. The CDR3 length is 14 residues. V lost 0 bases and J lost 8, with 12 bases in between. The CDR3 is CASSVGGGPDEQFF. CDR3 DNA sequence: TGTGCCAGCAGCGTAGGCGGCGGACCGGATGAGCAGTTCTTC.

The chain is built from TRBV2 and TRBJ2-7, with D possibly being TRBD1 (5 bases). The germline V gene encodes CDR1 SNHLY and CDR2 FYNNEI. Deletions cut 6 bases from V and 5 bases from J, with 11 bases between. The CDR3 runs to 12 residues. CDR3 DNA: TGTGCCAGCAGAAAGACCAGGGACGAGCAGTACTTC. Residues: CASRKTRDEQYF.

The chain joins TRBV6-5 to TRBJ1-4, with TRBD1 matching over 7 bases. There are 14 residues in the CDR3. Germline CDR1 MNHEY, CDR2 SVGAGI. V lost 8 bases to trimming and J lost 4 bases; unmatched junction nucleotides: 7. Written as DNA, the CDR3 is TGTGCCAGCGGCCAGGGGGGAGGTAATGAAAAACTGTTTTTT. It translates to CASGQGGGNEKLFF.

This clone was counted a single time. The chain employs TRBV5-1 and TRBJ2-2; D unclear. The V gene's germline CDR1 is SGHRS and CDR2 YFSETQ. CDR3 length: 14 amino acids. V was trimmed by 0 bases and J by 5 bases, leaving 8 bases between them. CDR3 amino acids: CASSLGPTTGELFF. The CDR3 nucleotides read TGCGCCAGCAGCTTGGGACCGACTACCGGGGAGCTGTTTTTT.

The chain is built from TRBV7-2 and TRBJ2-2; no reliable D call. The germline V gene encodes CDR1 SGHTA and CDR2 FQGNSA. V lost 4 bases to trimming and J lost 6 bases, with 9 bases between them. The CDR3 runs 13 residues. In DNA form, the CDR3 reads TGTGCCAGCAGCTCCCGGTTAGCCGGGGAGCTGTTTTTT. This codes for CASSSRLAGELFF.

The CDR3 DNA reads as TGTGCCAGCAGTGAAAAACTTGAACAGGGGATTAGCTCTGGGGCCAACGTCCTGACTTTC. Protein: CASSEKLEQGISSGANVLTF. The V gene is TRBV6-1, the J gene TRBJ2-6; 7 bases agree with TRBD1. Trimming took 2 bases from V and 0 from J; bases not matched to a gene: 13. Per germline, CDR1 MNHNS and CDR2 SASEGT. The CDR3 covers 20 residues.

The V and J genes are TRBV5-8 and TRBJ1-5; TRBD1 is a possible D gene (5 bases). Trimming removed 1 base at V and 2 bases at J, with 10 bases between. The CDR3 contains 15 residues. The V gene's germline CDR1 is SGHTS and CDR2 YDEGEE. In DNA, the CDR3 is TGTGCCAGCAGCTTGTGGGGGAGAGGCAATCAGCCCCAGCATTTT. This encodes CASSLWGRGNQPQHF.

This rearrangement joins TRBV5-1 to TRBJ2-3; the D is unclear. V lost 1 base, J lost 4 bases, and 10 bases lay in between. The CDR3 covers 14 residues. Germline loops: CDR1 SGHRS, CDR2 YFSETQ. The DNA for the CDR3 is TGCGCCAGCAGCTTGCGCCAGGCGTCAGATACGCAGTATTTT. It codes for CASSLRQASDTQYF.

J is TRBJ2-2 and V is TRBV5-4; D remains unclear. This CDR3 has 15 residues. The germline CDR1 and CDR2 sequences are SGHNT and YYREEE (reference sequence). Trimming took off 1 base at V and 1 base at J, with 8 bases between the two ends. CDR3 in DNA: TGTGCCAGCAGCTTGACGACACTGAACACCGGGGAGCTGTTTTTT. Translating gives CASSLTTLNTGELFF.

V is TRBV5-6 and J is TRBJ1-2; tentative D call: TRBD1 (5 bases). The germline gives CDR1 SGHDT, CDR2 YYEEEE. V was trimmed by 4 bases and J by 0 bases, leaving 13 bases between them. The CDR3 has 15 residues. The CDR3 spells CASSVGTATNYGYTF. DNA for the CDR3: TGTGCCAGCAGCGTAGGGACGGCTACTAACTATGGCTACACCTTC.

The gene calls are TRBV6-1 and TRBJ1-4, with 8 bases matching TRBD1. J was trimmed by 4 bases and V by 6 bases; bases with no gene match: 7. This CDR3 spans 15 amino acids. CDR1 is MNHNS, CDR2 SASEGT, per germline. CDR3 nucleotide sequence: TGTGCCAGCAGCCCGAGGACAGGGTATAATGAAAAACTGTTTTTT. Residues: CASSPRTGYNEKLFF.

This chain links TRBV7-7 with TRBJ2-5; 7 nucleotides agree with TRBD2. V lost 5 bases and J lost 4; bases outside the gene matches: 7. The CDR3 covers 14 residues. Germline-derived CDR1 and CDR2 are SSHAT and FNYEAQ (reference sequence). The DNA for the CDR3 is TGTGCCAGCAGCCCCCGGGACTACGGAGAGACCCAGTACTTC. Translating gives CASSPRDYGETQYF.

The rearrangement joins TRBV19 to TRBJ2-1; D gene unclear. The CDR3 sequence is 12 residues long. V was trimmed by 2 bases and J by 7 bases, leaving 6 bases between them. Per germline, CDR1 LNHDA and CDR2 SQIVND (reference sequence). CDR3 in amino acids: CASSIKANEQFF. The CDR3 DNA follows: TGTGCCAGTAGTATAAAGGCAAATGAGCAGTTCTTC.

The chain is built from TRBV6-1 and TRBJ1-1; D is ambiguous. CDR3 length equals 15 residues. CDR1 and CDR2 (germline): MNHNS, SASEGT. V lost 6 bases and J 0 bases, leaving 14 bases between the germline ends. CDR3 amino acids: CASRPEVGMNTEAFF. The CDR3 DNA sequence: TGTGCCAGCAGACCGGAGGTGGGAATGAACACTGAAGCTTTCTTT.

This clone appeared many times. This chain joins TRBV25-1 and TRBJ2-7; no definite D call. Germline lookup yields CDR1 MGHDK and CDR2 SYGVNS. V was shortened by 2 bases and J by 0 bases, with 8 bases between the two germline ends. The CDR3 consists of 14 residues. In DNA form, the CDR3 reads TGTGCCAGCAGTGAACATGACCGCTCCTACGAGCAGTACTTC. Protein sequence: CASSEHDRSYEQYF.

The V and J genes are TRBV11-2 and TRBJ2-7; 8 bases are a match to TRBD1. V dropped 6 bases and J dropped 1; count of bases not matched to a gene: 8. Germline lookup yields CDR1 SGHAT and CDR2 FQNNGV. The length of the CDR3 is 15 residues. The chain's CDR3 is CASRWDRLESYEQYF. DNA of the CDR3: TGTGCCAGCAGATGGGACAGGCTCGAGTCCTACGAGCAGTACTTC. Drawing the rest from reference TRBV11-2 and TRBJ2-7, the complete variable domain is EAGVAQSPRYKIIEKRQSVAFWCNPISGHATLYWYQQILGQGPKLLIQFQNNGVVDDSQLPKDRFSAERLKGVDSTLKIQPAKLEDSAVYLCASRWDRLESYEQYFGPGTRLTVT.

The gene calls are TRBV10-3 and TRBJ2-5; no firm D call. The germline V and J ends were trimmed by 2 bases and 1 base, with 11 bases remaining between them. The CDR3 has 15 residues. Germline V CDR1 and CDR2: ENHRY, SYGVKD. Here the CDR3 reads CAISEPTGSQETQYF. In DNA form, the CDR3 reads TGTGCCATCAGTGAGCCGACCGGATCCCAAGAGACCCAGTACTTC.

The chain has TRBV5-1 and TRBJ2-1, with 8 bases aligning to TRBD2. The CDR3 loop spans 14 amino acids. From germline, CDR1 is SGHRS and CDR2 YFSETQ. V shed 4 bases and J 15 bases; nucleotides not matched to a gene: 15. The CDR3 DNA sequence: TGCGCCAGCAGCCCGCCTGGATCCGGGACTAGACGGTTCTTC. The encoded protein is CASSPPGSGTRRFF.

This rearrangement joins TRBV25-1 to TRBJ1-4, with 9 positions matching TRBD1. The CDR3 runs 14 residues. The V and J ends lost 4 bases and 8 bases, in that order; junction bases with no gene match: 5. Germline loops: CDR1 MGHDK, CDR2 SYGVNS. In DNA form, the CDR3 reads TGTGCCAGCAGTGGGGGACAGGGATTCGAAAAACTGTTTTTT. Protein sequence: CASSGGQGFEKLFF.

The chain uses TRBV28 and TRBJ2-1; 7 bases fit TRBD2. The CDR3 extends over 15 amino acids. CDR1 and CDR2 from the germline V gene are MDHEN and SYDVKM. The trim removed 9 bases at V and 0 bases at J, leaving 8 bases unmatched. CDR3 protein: CASVPGGSSYNEQFF. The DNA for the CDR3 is TGTGCCAGTGTCCCCGGGGGGAGCTCCTACAATGAGCAGTTCTTC.

Here the CDR3 reads CSVLWTSGPSHEQYF. In DNA form, the CDR3 reads TGCAGCGTCCTATGGACTAGCGGACCCTCTCACGAGCAGTACTTC. The V gene is TRBV29-1, the J gene TRBJ2-7; 10 nucleotides line up with TRBD2. Germline CDR1 and CDR2: SQVTM and ANQGSEA. The CDR3 loop spans 15 amino acids. J gave up 5 bases and V 6 bases, and 13 bases lay outside the gene matches.

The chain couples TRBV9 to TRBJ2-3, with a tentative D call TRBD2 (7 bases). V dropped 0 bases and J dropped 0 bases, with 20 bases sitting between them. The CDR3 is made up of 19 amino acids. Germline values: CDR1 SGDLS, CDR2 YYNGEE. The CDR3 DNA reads TGTGCCAGCAGCGTAGGGCTTGCGGGGGCGAACCCTAGCACAGATACGCAGTATTTT. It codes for CASSVGLAGANPSTDTQYF.

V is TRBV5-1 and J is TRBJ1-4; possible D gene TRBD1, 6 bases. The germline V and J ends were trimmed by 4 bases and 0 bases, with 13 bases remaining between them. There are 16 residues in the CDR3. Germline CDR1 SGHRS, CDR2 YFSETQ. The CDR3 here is CASSSGTPSTNEKLFF. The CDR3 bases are TGCGCCAGCAGCAGTGGGACACCCTCAACTAATGAAAAACTGTTTTTT.